The TCR beta chain under discussion was sequenced for a study of cytomegalovirus exposure and HLA in healthy donors. Germline V gives CDR1 SGHRS, CDR2 YFSETQ. The junction had 12 bases not matched to a gene; V was cut back by 4 bases and J by 6 bases. The CDR3 runs 17 residues. Findings and limits, study-wide: Most TCR beta V segments were productive about 87% or about 30% of the time in an earlier analysis.

Comment on this clone: The target antigen is unknown.

The PCR contained 60 Vbeta and 13 Jbeta primers. The protocol was immunoSEQ multiplex PCR, while the TCRdb copy is restricted to in-frame clones and leaves out a portion. The sample holds about 110,000 clones; roughly 70% are singletons and the top ten take about 7.7%. Material: PBMCs. The TCR originated in a man aged 18 to 29 in good health and CMV-seropositive. The rearrangement links TRBV5-1 to TRBJ2-3; 12 bases match TRBD2. The CDR3 nucleotides are TGCGCCAGCAGCCGGACTAGCGGGGACTCGTCGAGGGATACGCAGTATTTT. Protein: CASSRTSGDSSRDTQYF.